The clone carrying this TCR beta chain was found many times. The antigen is unknown. From germline, CDR1 is LNHDA and CDR2 SQIVND (reference sequence). Between the trimmed V and J ends, which lost 6 bases and 5 bases, there was a span of 7 bases. This CDR3 has 11 residues. This sample was taken from a study of early T cells in non-severe SARS-CoV-2 infection. Study context: Sequenced bulk RNA came from whole blood that was unsorted, and chains were unpaired. General study points: VDJdb matching skewed toward anti-spike CD8 responses, missing private and CD4 specificities.

Unique molecular identifiers were attached to individual cDNA molecules. MiXCR was run by TCRdb on the 5' RACE reads, yielding one entry per CDR3 protein. The sample has 25,000 to 30,000 distinct CDR3 sequences; 4.4% are singletons. The receptor comes from an adult who was a healthcare worker with PCR-confirmed SARS-CoV-2 infection or an uninfected control (not recorded which). Sequencing was carried out using whole blood. The V gene is TRBV19, the J gene TRBJ2-5; D not resolved. The CDR3 DNA reads TGTGCCAGTAGAATGGGGGAGACCCAGTACTTC. Translation gives CASRMGETQYF.